This T cell receptor (beta chain) comes out of a study of T cells after yellow fever vaccination. Across the whole study: Fractions of low cell number were prepared using SMART-Seq v4 Ultra Low Input.

With 5 bases removed from V and 1 base from J, the gap between germline ends came to 8 bases. The CDR3 length is 13 residues. Germline V lookup: CDR1 SGHVS, CDR2 FNYEAQ. One entry per CDR3 protein results from TCRdb running MiXCR on the 5' RACE reads. The sample consists of 400,000 or so distinct CDR3 sequences, approximately 10% of them appearing once. This material consisted of PBMCs, taken on the day of the first yellow fever vaccination. This chain links TRBV7-6 with TRBJ1-1; D ambiguous. This TCR was sampled from a man in his late teens or twenties who received the YFV17D yellow fever vaccine. CDR3 in amino acids: CASSPKGNTEAFF. The CDR3 DNA reads as TGTGCCAGCAGCCCGAAGGGGAACACTGAAGCTTTCTTT.